A single sample gave rise to the 22 T cell receptor beta chains below, sequenced in a study of identifying expanded T cells in peripheral blood. Sequencing used immunoSEQ multiplex PCR; TCRdb keeps in-frame clones, though not all of them. Found here are 90,000 or so clones, more than 75% of them singletons; the top ten hold 4.5% to 7%. Material for sequencing was blood. These receptors were obtained from a person aged 18 to 75 in good health.

V and J are TRBV9 and TRBJ1-5; the match to TRBD1 covers 8 bases. J lost 3 bases, V lost 4 bases, and 6 bases had no gene match. This CDR3 comprises 15 residues. Germline values: CDR1 SGDLS, CDR2 YYNGEE. The CDR3, as DNA: TGTGCCAGCAGCCTATCGACAGGGGTCAATCAGCCCCAGCATTTT. Translating gives CASSLSTGVNQPQHF.

This chain joins TRBV6-1 and TRBJ2-5; perhaps TRBD2 as D (7 bases). Germline CDR1 MNHNS, CDR2 SASEGT. The germline V and J ends were trimmed by 6 bases and 5 bases, with 19 bases remaining between them. The CDR3 has 15 residues. The DNA for the CDR3 is TGTGCCAGCAGGTGGGGATGGGGGGGCAAGGAGACCCAGTACTTC. It is translated as CASRWGWGGKETQYF.

The chain employs TRBV7-8 and TRBJ1-2; D not certain. Trimming removed 1 base from V and 4 bases from J, with 7 bases in between. Germline lookup yields CDR1 SGHVS and CDR2 FQNEAQ. The CDR3 covers 13 residues. DNA of the CDR3: TGTGCCAGCAGCTTAGTCCCGAGCTATGGCTACACCTTC. Its protein product is CASSLVPSYGYTF. Supplemented by reference TRBV7-8 and TRBJ1-2, the full variable domain reads GAGVSQSPRYKVAKRGQDVALRCDPISGHVSLFWYQQALGQGPEFLTYFQNEAQLDKSGLPSDRFFAERPEGSVSTLKIQRTQQEDSAVYLCASSLVPSYGYTFGSGTRLTVV.

The CDR3 loop is CASREERRDRGFRHNQPQHF. The CDR3, as DNA: TGTGCCAGCAGGGAAGAGAGGCGGGACAGGGGGTTCCGCCACAATCAGCCCCAGCATTTT. V and J are TRBV28 and TRBJ1-5, with 11 bases matching TRBD1. The junction had 19 bases not matched to a gene; V was cut back by 6 bases and J by 3 bases. Germline CDR1 is MDHEN and CDR2 is SYDVKM. This CDR3 spans 20 amino acids.

This clone was observed a few times. V usage is TRBV6-5 and J usage is TRBJ2-7; the D is unclear. The V end lost 0 bases, the J end lost 3 bases, and 6 bases lay between the germline ends. In germline, CDR1 is MNHEY, CDR2 SVGAGI. The CDR3 loop spans 13 amino acids. Here the CDR3 DNA reads TGTGCCAGCAGTTACTCCCAGATCTACGAGCAGTACTTC. It specifies CASSYSQIYEQYF.

This clone was recorded once. The V and J genes are TRBV15 and TRBJ2-7, with D unresolved. The V gene's germline CDR1 is LNHNV and CDR2 YYDKDF (reference sequence). V lost 0 bases to trimming and J lost 0 bases, with 15 bases between them. This CDR3 is 17 amino acids long. For the CDR3, the DNA is TGTGCCACCAGCAGAGATTTTCCCCAGAAGTACTCCTACGAGCAGTACTTC. Its translation: CATSRDFPQKYSYEQYF.

This chain uses TRBV13 with TRBJ1-1, with TRBD1 matching 7 bases. This CDR3 is 14 amino acids long. The ends lost 4 bases at V and 0 bases at J; junction bases unmatched: 2. Germline V gene sequence: CDR1 PRHDT, CDR2 FYEKMQ (reference sequence). The CDR3 protein is CASSSTGMNTEAFF. As DNA, the CDR3 is TGTGCCAGCAGCTCGACAGGGATGAACACTGAAGCTTTCTTT.

V usage is TRBV19 and J usage is TRBJ1-2; 9 positions match TRBD1. The CDR3 length is 14 residues. Per germline, CDR1 LNHDA and CDR2 SQIVND (reference sequence). The J segment lost 7 bases and the V segment lost 2 bases, leaving 5 bases of the junction unmatched. The CDR3 DNA reads TGTGCCAGTAGTATAAGGGGACAGGGAAGTGGCTACACCTTC. It codes for CASSIRGQGSGYTF. The variable domain in full, completed from reference TRBV19 and TRBJ1-2, reads DGGITQSPKYLFRKEGQNVTLSCEQNLNHDAMYWYRQDPGQGLRLIYYSQIVNDFQKGDIAEGYSVSREKKESFPLTVTSAQKNPTAFYLCASSIRGQGSGYTFGSGTRLTVV.

V gene TRBV6-5 combines with J gene TRBJ1-2; no definite D call. V lost 6 bases and J 2 bases, leaving 13 bases between the germline ends. The CDR3 loop spans 14 amino acids. Germline lookup yields CDR1 MNHEY and CDR2 SVGAGI. Here the CDR3 reads CASSSAEANYGYTF. CDR3 sequence (DNA): TGTGCCAGCAGCTCCGCCGAGGCCAACTATGGCTACACCTTC.

CDR3 sequence reads: CASSGQGAKTQYF. The CDR3 DNA is TGTGCCAGCAGCGGACAGGGGGCTAAGACCCAGTACTTC. The rearrangement joins TRBV6-1 to TRBJ2-5; 11 bases are shared with TRBD1. Germline CDR1 and CDR2: MNHNS and SASEGT. CDR3 size: 13 residues. The V and J ends lost 6 bases and 6 bases, in that order; junction bases with no gene match: 3.

The V call is TRBV7-9, the J call TRBJ2-6; D may correspond to TRBD1 or TRBD2 (5 bases each). Germline loops: CDR1 SEHNR, CDR2 FQNEAQ (reference sequence). V lost 5 bases and J 1 base, leaving 18 bases between the germline ends. This CDR3 is 18 amino acids long. The chain's CDR3 is CASSASRDEGSGANVLTF. The DNA of the CDR3 is TGTGCCAGCAGCGCCTCCCGGGACGAAGGTTCTGGGGCCAACGTCCTGACTTTC.

The chain joins TRBV27 to TRBJ2-7, with a tentative D call TRBD2 (5 bases). Germline values: CDR1 MNHEY, CDR2 SMNVEV (reference sequence). The CDR3 length is 13 residues. The ends were cut back, 5 bases at V and 3 bases at J, with 11 bases in the middle. Here the CDR3 reads CASSTGLSYEQYF. The CDR3 DNA reads as TGTGCCAGCAGTACCGGACTCAGCTACGAGCAGTACTTC.

V usage is TRBV5-4 and J usage is TRBJ1-1, with D unclear. Germline V CDR1 and CDR2: SGHNT, YYREEE (reference sequence). The V end was cut by 0 bases, the J end by 0 bases, with 9 bases between. The CDR3 covers 15 residues. This CDR3 reads CASSLVEQMNTEAFF. DNA for the CDR3: TGTGCCAGCAGCTTGGTTGAACAGATGAACACTGAAGCTTTCTTT. Supplemented by reference TRBV5-4 and TRBJ1-1, the full variable domain reads ETGVTQSPTHLIKTRGQQVTLRCSSQSGHNTVSWYQQALGQGPQFIFQYYREEENGRGNFPPRFSGLQFPNYSSELNVNALELDDSALYLCASSLVEQMNTEAFFGQGTRLTVV.

A few counts support this clone. This rearrangement joins TRBV5-1 to TRBJ1-6, with a weak D call TRBD1 (6 bases). This CDR3 comprises 15 residues. With 2 bases removed from V and 9 bases from J, the gap between germline ends came to 15 bases. Germline assignment: CDR1 SGHRS and CDR2 YFSETQ. In nucleotides, the CDR3 is TGCGCCAGCAGCTTAGGGGGGACTCAGGGTTCACCCCTCCACTTT. Translation gives CASSLGGTQGSPLHF.

The V gene is TRBV11-2, the J gene TRBJ2-2, with 12 bases identical to TRBD2. Germline V lookup: CDR1 SGHAT, CDR2 FQNNGV. Germline trimming cut 7 bases from V and 3 bases from J; bases unmatched to any gene: 9. This CDR3 spans 17 amino acids. The CDR3 DNA reads TGTGCCAGCATGACTAGCGGGGGAGATAGCGACACCGGGGAGCTGTTTTTT. Translation: CASMTSGGDSDTGELFF. Drawing the rest from reference TRBV11-2 and TRBJ2-2, the complete variable domain is EAGVAQSPRYKIIEKRQSVAFWCNPISGHATLYWYQQILGQGPKLLIQFQNNGVVDDSQLPKDRFSAERLKGVDSTLKIQPAKLEDSAVYLCASMTSGGDSDTGELFFGEGSRLTVL.

The sample holds one count of this clone. The CDR3 sequence: CASSAGPGLRNTIYF. Written as DNA, the CDR3 is TGTGCCAGCAGCGCCGGTCCTGGCCTCCGAAACACCATATATTTT. The chain carries TRBV7-9 and TRBJ1-3; D is uncertain. Trimming stripped 5 bases from V and 5 bases from J, with 16 bases between. The CDR3 is 15 residues long. Germline V gene lookup returns CDR1 SEHNR and CDR2 FQNEAQ (reference sequence).

The chain has TRBV4-3 and TRBJ2-1, with unresolved D. The V end lost 0 bases, the J end lost 5 bases, and 11 bases lay between the germline ends. The CDR3 is 15 residues long. The V gene's germline CDR1 is LGHNA and CDR2 YSLEER. The CDR3 spells CASSQDSFGNNEQFF. Written as DNA, the CDR3 is TGCGCCAGCAGCCAAGATTCCTTTGGGAACAATGAGCAGTTCTTC.

The chain carries TRBV7-8 and TRBJ2-7; 10 nucleotides line up with TRBD2. Germline CDR1 reads SGHVS; CDR2 reads FQNEAQ. The CDR3 spans 15 residues. V lost 1 base and J lost 2; bases outside the gene matches: 2. The DNA for the CDR3 is TGTGCCAGCAGCTTAGGGACTAGCGGTCCCTACGAGCAGTACTTC. Translated: CASSLGTSGPYEQYF.

The CDR3 DNA reads as TGTGCCAGCAGTTTTCCTAACGGGGAGCTGTTTTTT. It is translated as CASSFPNGELFF. The genes are TRBV27 and TRBJ2-2; D call uncertain. The CDR3 covers 12 residues. The germline gives CDR1 MNHEY, CDR2 SMNVEV (reference sequence). V was pared by 3 bases and J by 7 bases, with 6 bases between.

The gene calls are TRBV5-1 and TRBJ1-4; D might be TRBD1 (6 bases). Trimming left V 2 bases short and J 3 bases short, with 11 bases between. CDR1 and CDR2 (germline): SGHRS, YFSETQ. There are 15 residues in the CDR3. The CDR3 DNA sequence: TGCGCCAGCAGCTTTCAGGGGCCAGCTAATGAAAAACTGTTTTTT. Its protein product is CASSFQGPANEKLFF.

This chain joins TRBV11-3 and TRBJ1-6; 9 bases fit TRBD1. Trimming took 2 bases from V and 7 from J; bases not matched to a gene: 3. Germline V gives CDR1 SGHNT, CDR2 YENEEA. There are 15 residues in the CDR3. CDR3 residues: CASSLRGQGNSPLHF. Written as DNA, the CDR3 is TGTGCCAGCAGCTTACGCGGACAGGGGAATTCACCCCTCCACTTT.

The V gene is TRBV4-3, the J gene TRBJ1-4, with a weak D call TRBD1 (6 bases). Germline CDR1 and CDR2: LGHNA and YSLEER. V lost 0 bases and J 4 bases, leaving 9 bases between the germline ends. CDR3 length: 15 residues. CDR3 bases: TGCGCCAGCAGCCAAGATCCAGGGGATAATGAAAAACTGTTTTTT. The encoded protein is CASSQDPGDNEKLFF.